This T cell receptor (beta chain) was identified in a study of CD8+CD57+ T cells in acquired aplastic anemia. A word on this clonotype: Antigen unknown.

Study-wide results and limits: Comparison of patients with controls identified 25 to 35 shared CD8+ CDR3 sequences.

Genomic DNA templated the TCR beta VDJ and CDR3 profiling. Via MiXCR, TCRdb re-called the reads, giving one row per CDR3 protein. The sample has just over 450,000 distinct CDR3 sequences, around 30% seen once; the top ten hold 0.7% to 1%. All sequencing subjects had displayed CD8+CD57+ cell expansion on flow cytometry. V shed 6 bases, J shed 7 bases, and the junction held 5 bases outside the gene matches. Per the germline V gene, CDR1 is SEHNR and CDR2 is FQNEAQ (reference sequence). This CDR3 region has 13 residues. This receptor was identified in a human donor with aplastic anemia. The sequencing input was sorted CD4+, CD8+, or CD8+CD57+ T cells (not recorded which) from PBMCs. The chain combines TRBV7-9 with TRBJ1-5, with 8 nucleotides matching TRBD1. CDR3 nucleotide sequence: TGTGCCAGCAGTAAACGGACAGGGCAGCCCCAGCATTTT. Translation gives CASSKRTGQPQHF.